This entry concerns a single T cell receptor (beta chain). The data are from a study of T cells in Graves' hyperthyroidism and ophthalmopathy. RNA transcripts served as the template for amplifying TCR beta CDR3 regions. HTBI primers drove first-round RT-PCR of the TCR CDR3. Each CDR3 protein is one row after TCRdb ran MiXCR on the multiplex PCR reads. Of 700,000 to 850,000 distinct CDR3 sequences in the sample, over 35% were seen once. Input material: blood. This TCR came from a woman between 40 and 55 years old with Graves' hyperthyroidism.

DNA of the CDR3: TGTGCTAGTGGTTCGGTACAGGGCTATGGCTACACCTTC. Translated, it gives CASGSVQGYGYTF. The chain has TRBV12-5 and TRBJ1-2; D possibly corresponds to TRBD1 (6 bases). Looked up from germline, CDR1 is LGHNT and CDR2 is FRNRAP. The CDR3 is made up of 13 amino acids. The V and J ends lost 4 bases and 4 bases respectively, with 10 bases between them.